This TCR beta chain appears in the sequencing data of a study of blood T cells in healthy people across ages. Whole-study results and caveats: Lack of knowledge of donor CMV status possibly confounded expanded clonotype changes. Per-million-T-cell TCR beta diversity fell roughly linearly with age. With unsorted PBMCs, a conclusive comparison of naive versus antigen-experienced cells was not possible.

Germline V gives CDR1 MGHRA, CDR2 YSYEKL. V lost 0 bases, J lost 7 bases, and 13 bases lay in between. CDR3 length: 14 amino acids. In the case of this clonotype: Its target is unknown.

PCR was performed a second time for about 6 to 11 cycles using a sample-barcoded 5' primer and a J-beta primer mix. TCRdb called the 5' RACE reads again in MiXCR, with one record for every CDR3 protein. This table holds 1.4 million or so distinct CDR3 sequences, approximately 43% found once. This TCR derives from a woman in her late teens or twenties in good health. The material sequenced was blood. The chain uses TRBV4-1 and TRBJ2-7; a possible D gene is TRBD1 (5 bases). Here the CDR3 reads CASSQDWQGWEQYF. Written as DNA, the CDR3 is TGCGCCAGCAGCCAAGATTGGCAGGGTTGGGAGCAGTACTTC.